This T cell receptor (beta chain) came from a study of brain T cells in children with intractable seizures. Assay used: immunoSEQ multiplex PCR; TCRdb lists only in-frame clones, some missing. Seen here are approximately 330,000 clones, 93% observed once, and the top ten hold 4.5% to 7%. The CDR3 is made up of 16 amino acids. J was trimmed by 0 bases and V by 1 base; bases with no gene match: 5. Germline assignment: CDR1 SGHTS and CDR2 YDEGEE. Time point described: blood from clinic visit 5 months post-surgery; TSC patient then seizure free. This receptor was obtained from a boy under two years old with tuberous sclerosis and intractable seizures. Sequences were derived from peripheral blood, sampled less than 6 months after surgery. The V call is TRBV5-8, the J call TRBJ1-1; 8 bases are a match to TRBD1. DNA for the CDR3: TGTGCCAGCAGCTTGTACAGGGGGGGAATGAACACTGAAGCTTTCTTT. Translation gives CASSLYRGGMNTEAFF. The full variable domain, rest sourced from reference TRBV5-8 and TRBJ1-1, is EAGVTQSPTHLIKTRGQQATLRCSPISGHTSVYWYQQALGLGLQFLLWYDEGEERNRGNFPPRFSGRQFPNYSSELNVNALELEDSALYLCASSLYRGGMNTEAFFGQGTRLTVV.